The entry below gives a single T cell receptor (beta chain) sequence along with its context. Its antigen remains unidentified. The identical CDR3 is also encoded by other nucleotide sequences in the sample. The PCR was carried out with 60 Vbeta primers and 13 Jbeta primers. TCRdb keeps only in-frame clones here, not all; method: immunoSEQ multiplex PCR. The sample shows approximately 92,000 clones, about two thirds of them seen only once. This entry is derived from a study of cytomegalovirus exposure and HLA in healthy donors. Findings and limits, study-wide: There was a cluster of highly shared sequence variants that was likely a sequencing artifact.

This CDR3 spans 16 amino acids. Losses at the gene ends were 1 base for V and 4 bases for J; bases not matched to a gene: 9. CDR1 MNHNY and CDR2 SVGAGI come from the germline V gene (reference sequence). The gene calls are TRBV6-6 and TRBJ1-2, with 7 bases aligning to TRBD1. This sequence was found in a man aged 55 to 70 in good health and CMV-seronegative. Sequencing used PBMCs. This CDR3 reads CASSYFRDSQFYGYTF. The CDR3 DNA follows: TGTGCCAGCAGTTACTTCCGGGACAGTCAATTCTATGGCTACACCTTC.